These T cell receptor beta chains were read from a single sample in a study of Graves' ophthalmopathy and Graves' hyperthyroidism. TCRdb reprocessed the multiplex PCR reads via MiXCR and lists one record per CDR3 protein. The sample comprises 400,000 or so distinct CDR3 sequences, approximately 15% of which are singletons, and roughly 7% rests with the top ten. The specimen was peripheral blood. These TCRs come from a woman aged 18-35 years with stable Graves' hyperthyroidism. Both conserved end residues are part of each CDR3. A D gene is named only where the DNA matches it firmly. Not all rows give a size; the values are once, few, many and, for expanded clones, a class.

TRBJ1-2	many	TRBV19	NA	CASSDSRAREGYTF	TGTGCCAGTAGTGACTCTCGGGCTCGCGAGGGCTACACCTTC
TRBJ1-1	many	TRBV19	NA	CASSIVAGMNTEAFF	TGTGCCAGTAGTATAGTGGCAGGAATGAACACTGAAGCTTTCTTT
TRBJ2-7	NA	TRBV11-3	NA	CASSDRQTSYEQYF	TGTGCCAGCAGCGACCGACAGACCTCCTACGAGCAGTACTTC
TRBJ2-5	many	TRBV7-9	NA	CASNRDFQETQYF	TGTGCCAGCAACCGGGACTTTCAAGAGACCCAGTACTTC
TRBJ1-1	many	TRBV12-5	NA	CASGFGPDGAFF	TGTGCTAGTGGCTTCGGCCCGGATGGAGCTTTCTTT
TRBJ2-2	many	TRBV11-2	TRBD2	CASNLAGVPTGELFF	TGTGCCAGCAACCTAGCGGGGGTACCCACCGGGGAGCTGTTTTTT
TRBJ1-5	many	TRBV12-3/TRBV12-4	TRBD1	CASIGTGSNQPQHF	TGTGCCAGCATTGGGACAGGCAGCAATCAGCCCCAGCATTTT
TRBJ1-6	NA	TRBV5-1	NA	CASSLTTVSGSPLHF	TGCGCCAGCAGCTTAACGACAGTCTCAGGGTCACCCCTCCACTTT
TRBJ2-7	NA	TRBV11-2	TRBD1	CASSPGTGPLEQYF	TGTGCCAGCAGCCCCGGGACAGGACCCCTCGAGCAGTACTTC
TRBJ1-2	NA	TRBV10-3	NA	CAILGSRDRGKGYTF	TGTGCCATCCTAGGTTCCCGGGATAGGGGGAAAGGCTACACCTTC
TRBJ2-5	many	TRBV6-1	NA	CASNIGGLETQYF	TGTGCCAGCAACATAGGGGGGTTGGAGACCCAGTACTTC
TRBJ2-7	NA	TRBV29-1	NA	CSVLDGTYEQYF	TGCAGCGTTTTAGACGGAACCTACGAGCAGTACTTC
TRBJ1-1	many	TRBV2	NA	CAILRGLEAFF	TGTGCCATCCTAAGGGGTCTAGAAGCTTTCTTT
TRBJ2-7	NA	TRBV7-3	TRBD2	CASSPGLAPTYEQYF	TGTGCCAGCAGCCCAGGACTAGCGCCTACCTACGAGCAGTACTTC
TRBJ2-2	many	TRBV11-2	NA	CASSFSRNTGELFF	TGTGCCAGCAGCTTTTCCAGGAACACCGGGGAGCTGTTTTTT
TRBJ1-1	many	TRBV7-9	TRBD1	CASSRQGGTEAFF	TGTGCCAGCAGTCGACAGGGGGGGACTGAAGCTTTCTTT
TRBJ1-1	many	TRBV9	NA	CASTRQGSFTTEAFF	TGTGCCAGCACCCGTCAGGGTAGTTTTACGACAGAAGCTTTCTTT
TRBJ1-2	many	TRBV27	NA	CASSRDRGLKKNYGYTF	TGTGCCAGCAGCCGTGACAGAGGCCTCAAAAAAAACTATGGCTACACCTTC
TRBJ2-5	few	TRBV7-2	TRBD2	CASSLGLEGTQYF	TGTGCCAGCAGCCTGGGACTAGAAGGGACCCAGTACTTC
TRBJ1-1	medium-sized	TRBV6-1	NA	CASSDLGGTEAFF	TGTGCCAGCAGTGACTTGGGGGGCACTGAAGCTTTCTTT
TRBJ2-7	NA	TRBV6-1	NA	CASTLGGTYEQYF	TGTGCCAGCACCCTAGGGGGTACCTACGAGCAGTACTTC
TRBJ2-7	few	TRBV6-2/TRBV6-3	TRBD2	CASSYRTPGLAVYEQYF	TGTGCCAGCAGTTACCGCACCCCGGGACTAGCCGTATACGAGCAGTACTTC
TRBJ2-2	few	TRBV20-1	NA	CSARSVGQPVYTGELFF	TGCAGTGCTAGAAGTGTCGGGCAGCCAGTATACACCGGGGAGCTGTTTTTT
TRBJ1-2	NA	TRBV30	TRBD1	CAWVPGTVYGYTF	TGTGCCTGGGTCCCCGGGACAGTCTATGGCTACACCTTC
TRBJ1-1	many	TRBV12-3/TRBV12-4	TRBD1	CASTRGQEAFF	TGTGCCAGCACGAGGGGGCAGGAAGCTTTCTTT
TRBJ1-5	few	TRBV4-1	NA	CASSQVGVGRQPQHF	TGCGCCAGCAGCCAAGTTGGAGTAGGGAGGCAGCCCCAGCATTTT
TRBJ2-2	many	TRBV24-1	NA	CATSADSGELFF	TGTGCCACCAGTGCGGATTCCGGGGAGCTGTTTTTT
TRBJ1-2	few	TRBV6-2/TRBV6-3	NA	CASSYSRSGHEPGWSYTF	TGTGCCAGCAGTTACTCGAGATCGGGACACGAGCCGGGTTGGAGCTACACCTTC
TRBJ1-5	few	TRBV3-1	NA	CASSQDPGETAQHF	TGTGCCAGCAGCCAAGATCCAGGGGAGACGGCCCAGCATTTT
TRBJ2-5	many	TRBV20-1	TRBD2	CSARGLAGETQYF	TGCAGTGCTAGAGGGCTAGCGGGGGAGACCCAGTACTTC
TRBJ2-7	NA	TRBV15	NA	CATSIPGDGAYEQYF	TGTGCCACCAGCATCCCGGGGGACGGAGCCTACGAGCAGTACTTC
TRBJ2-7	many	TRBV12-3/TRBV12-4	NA	CASSPSGVEQYF	TGTGCCAGCAGCCCGTCAGGGGTCGAGCAGTACTTC
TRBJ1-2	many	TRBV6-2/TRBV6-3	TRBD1	CASSYGEQGAGYGYTF	TGTGCCAGCAGTTACGGGGAACAGGGGGCCGGCTATGGCTACACCTTC
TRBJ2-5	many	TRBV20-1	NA	CSARDPGGHPGETQYF	TGCAGTGCTAGAGATCCTGGCGGACACCCGGGAGAGACCCAGTACTTC
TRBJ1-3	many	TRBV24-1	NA	CATSVGGPSSGNTIYF	TGTGCCACCAGTGTGGGAGGGCCTTCCTCTGGAAACACCATATATTTT
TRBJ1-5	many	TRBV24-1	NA	CATSDPGLNQPQHF	TGTGCCACCAGTGACCCCGGGCTAAATCAGCCCCAGCATTTT
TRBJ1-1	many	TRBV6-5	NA	CASSYSIGMLNTEAFF	TGTGCCAGCAGTTACTCGATCGGCATGTTGAACACTGAAGCTTTCTTT
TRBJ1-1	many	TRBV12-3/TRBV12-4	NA	CASSLRWNTEAFF	TGTGCCAGCAGTTTGAGGTGGAACACTGAAGCTTTCTTT
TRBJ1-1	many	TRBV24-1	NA	CATRPKRGGTEAFF	TGTGCCACCAGACCTAAGCGGGGAGGCACTGAAGCTTTCTTT
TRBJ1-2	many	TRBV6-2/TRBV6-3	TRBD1	CASTTGIYGYTF	TGTGCCAGTACGACAGGGATCTATGGCTACACCTTC
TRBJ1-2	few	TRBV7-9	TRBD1	CASSSASGTVDGYTF	TGTGCCAGCAGCTCCGCCTCCGGGACAGTTGATGGCTACACCTTC
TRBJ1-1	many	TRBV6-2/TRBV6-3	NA	CASDRPFITEAFF	TGTGCCAGTGACAGACCGTTTATCACCGAAGCTTTCTTT
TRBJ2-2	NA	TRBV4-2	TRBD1	CASTLSPEFRQGAPTGELFF	TGTGCCAGCACCCTTTCACCCGAATTTAGACAGGGGGCGCCCACCGGGGAGCTGTTTTTT
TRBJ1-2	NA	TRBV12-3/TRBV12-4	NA	CASSLEGETSYGYTF	TGTGCCAGCAGTTTAGAGGGGGAGACTAGCTATGGCTACACCTTC
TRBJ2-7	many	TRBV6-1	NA	CASSEEESDLSYEQYF	TGTGCCAGCAGTGAAGAGGAATCAGACCTGTCCTACGAGCAGTACTTC
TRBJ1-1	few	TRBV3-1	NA	CASSQGGPGSGTEAFF	TGTGCCAGCAGCCAAGGAGGTCCAGGGAGCGGCACTGAAGCTTTCTTT
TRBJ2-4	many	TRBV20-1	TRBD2	CSARDPRTSGGRNIKYF	TGCAGTGCTAGAGATCCCCGGACTAGCGGGGGCCGAAACATTAAGTACTTC
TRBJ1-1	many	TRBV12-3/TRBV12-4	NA	CASSLFGGNTEAFF	TGTGCCAGCAGTTTATTCGGGGGGAACACTGAAGCTTTCTTT
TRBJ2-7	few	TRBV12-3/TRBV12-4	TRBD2	CASSFPTSGGAFVRYEQYF	TGTGCCAGCAGTTTCCCGACTAGCGGGGGGGCCTTTGTGAGATACGAGCAGTACTTC